The present T cell receptor beta chain was sequenced within a study of blood T cell repertoires in COVID-19 (dated by TCRdb to the early 2020s). As for the study more broadly: Samples from collaborators originated in the United States, Italy and Spain and spanned both the acute and convalescent phases of COVID-19. The prospective study material was composed of cDNA or gDNA derived from T cells, B-cell-depleted T cells, or PBMCs. The dataset comprised deeply sampled blood TCRbeta repertoires from subjects exposed to, actively infected with, or recovered from COVID-19. The repertoires were released in a freely available public database meant as a resource for research on the immune response to SARS-CoV-2. The samples were drawn from two sources: the first 160 participants of the ongoing ImmuneRACE study, and fewer than 1,500 subjects contributed by 6 global collaborators. A de-identified subject ID, COVID-19 status, age in years and sex were almost always included in the sample metadata. Where available, HLA class I and class II types were obtained from metadata supplied by the sample provider rather than from assay-based typing. What the research found in general, with its limitations: The amount of clinical and demographic metadata varied by source and participant and was provided uncurated.

The CDR3 holds 13 amino acids from the cysteine to the phenylalanine. This entry keeps only the CDR3 DNA: 39 bases, framed from base 1. From a lookup of the germline V gene, CDR1 and CDR2 are SGHDT and YYEEEE. V and J are truncated by 3 bases and 2 bases respectively, leaving an intervening sequence of 9 bases. Participants in the prospective study were aged roughly 18 to 100 years, lived in about two dozen United States geographic areas, and enrolled through a virtual design. In the prospective study, participants were assigned to cohorts based on the clinical history participants reported in a screening survey and a study questionnaire. In the prospective study, mobile phlebotomists collected whole blood, serum and a nasopharyngeal or oropharyngeal swab from each participant. Over an approximately 2-month period, participants in the prospective study had the option of providing additional blood draws and questionnaires. Blood samples from the prospective study were shipped frozen or at room temperature prior to DNA extraction.

Note on this clone: No antigen is known for it. The input lacks base qualities; no much larger clone sits a single base away.

TCRbeta CDR3 regions were amplified from genomic DNA by means of the immunoSEQ Assay, a bias-controlled multiplex PCR. Concerning the study's data processing: Nucleated cell counts per sample were estimated from amplification of reference gene primers within the assay. To quantify the absolute abundance of each unique TCRbeta CDR3 rearrangement, sequence reads were collapsed and filtered. Productive Simpson clonality was computed per sample as the square root of Simpson's diversity index over productive rearrangements. Sourced from immuneACCESS, this table was stored by TCRdb with only in-frame sequences that have V and J called. A share of the clones is absent; for the studies checked, an unresolved V gene accounts for under half, and the remainder has no known explanation. V and J calls and clone size are given by that table; D and trimming were obtained from the DNA. The sample profile shows under 500,000 clones; 70% to 90% of them were found once. The ten largest clones capture nearly 2% of the sample.

Specimen: PBMCs or T cells enriched from blood (not recorded which). This receptor was identified in a woman aged 18-29 years with acute COVID-19. The chain couples TRBV5-6 to TRBJ2-7; the D gene is perhaps TRBD1, on 5 matching bases. The CDR3 protein sequence reads: CASSSTGPYEQYF. The nucleotide sequence is given as TGTGCCAGCAGCTCTACAGGACCCTACGAGCAGTACTTC.